The clone carrying this TCR beta chain was counted ten times or more. Its matching antigen is unknown. A single record per CDR3 protein comes from TCRdb applying MiXCR to the 5' RACE reads. The sample includes about 920,000 distinct CDR3 sequences, around 12% of them seen just once. The data originate from a study of identical twins. General study results and limits: Beta out-of-frame sequences showed weaker excess twin sharing. Carriage of fewer insertions was seen in abundant cord blood beta clonotypes, whereas memory repertoires showed none. Low generation probability was overrepresented in out-of-frame alpha sequences shared by twins.

After removal of 3 bases from V and 2 bases from J, the junction contained 2 bases not matched to a gene. This CDR3 has 13 amino acids. Germline loops: CDR1 SQVTM, CDR2 ANQGSEA. This sample was shared with a second study, whose subject was yellow fever vaccine responses in identical twins. That investigation notes: Reportedly, twins' vaccine T cell responses looked partly convergent and partly personalized.

The TCR sequence derives from a woman aged 18-29 years in good health. The chain recombines TRBV29-1 with TRBJ2-3, with 7 positions matching TRBD2. Specimen: PBMCs. CDR3 in amino acids: CSVEGGFTDTQYF. As DNA, the CDR3 is TGCAGCGTTGAGGGAGGGTTCACAGATACGCAGTATTTT.